This T cell receptor beta chain comes out of a study of blood T cell repertoires in COVID-19. The CDR3 extends over 18 amino acids. Using immunoSEQ multiplex PCR, the repertoire was profiled, and TCRdb retains in-frame clones only, with some absent. Found here are hundreds of thousands of clones, nearly 90% of them singletons; the top ten hold around 0.8%. The receptor comes from a woman in her thirties with acute or convalescent COVID-19. The source material was peripheral blood. The chain combines TRBV21-1 with TRBJ2-2; the table names TRBD2, a call not compared with the DNA. TRBV21-1 is an annotated pseudogene. CDR3 nucleotide sequence: TGTGCCAGCAGCAAAGCGAATAGCGGGAGCGTCCCCACCGGGGAGCTGTTTTTT. Amino acid sequence: CASSKANSGSVPTGELFF.